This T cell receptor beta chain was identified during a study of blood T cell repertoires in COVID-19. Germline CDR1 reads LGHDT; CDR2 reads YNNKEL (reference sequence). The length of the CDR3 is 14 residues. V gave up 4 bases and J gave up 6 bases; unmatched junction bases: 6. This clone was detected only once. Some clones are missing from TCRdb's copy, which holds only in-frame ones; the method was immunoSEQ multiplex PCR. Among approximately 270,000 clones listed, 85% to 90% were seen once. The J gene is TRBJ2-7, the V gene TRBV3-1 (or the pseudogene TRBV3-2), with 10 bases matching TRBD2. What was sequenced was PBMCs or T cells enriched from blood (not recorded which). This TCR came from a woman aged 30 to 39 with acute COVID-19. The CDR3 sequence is CASSLSGRLAEQYF. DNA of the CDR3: TGTGCCAGCAGCCTTAGCGGGAGGCTCGCCGAGCAGTACTTC.